This passage covers 25 T cell receptor beta chains from one sample sequenced in a study of low-dose radiotherapy and immunotherapy resistance in tumors (dated by TCRdb to the early 2020s). What this sample's time point label stands for: before trial treatment. Sequencing was performed on an Illumina HiSeq 2500. First-strand cDNA was synthesized using Superscript III and a set of TRAV- and TRBV-specific primers, so that both TCRalpha and TCRbeta chains were covered. TCRs were amplified for 20 to 25 PCR cycles with Phusion, using a constant-region primer paired with the adapter attached to the V primers. TCRdb took the public reads, trimmed them with fastp at Q25, ran MiXCR for clone calling and kept in-frame beta chains. Entries are consolidated by CDR3 protein sequence, retaining the most common genes and DNA. In this sample the table shows fewer than 90,000 distinct CDR3 sequences, approximately 17% of which occur a single time. The ten largest clones capture approximately 6% of the sample.

The sequences come from PBMCs, collected before treatment. The source is a male donor with prostate cancer.

This clonotype was seen at least ten times. The V gene is TRBV9, the J gene TRBJ2-3; TRBD2 agrees at 15 bases. Germline V gives CDR1 SGDLS, CDR2 YYNGEE. The V gene end was trimmed by 3 bases and the J gene end by 0 bases; junction bases not matched to a gene: 5. The CDR3 totals 18 residues. Written as DNA, the CDR3 is TGTGCCAGCAGCGCCCGGACTAGCGGGGGGGTAAGCACAGATACGCAGTATTTT. This encodes CASSARTSGGVSTDTQYF.

This chain joins TRBV11-1 and TRBJ2-5, with 8 bases that match TRBD2. Germline loops: CDR1 SGHAT, CDR2 FQDESV (reference sequence). V lost 1 base, J lost 7 bases, and 5 bases stayed unmatched. The CDR3 has 14 amino acids. CDR3 coding DNA: TGTGCCAGCAGCTTAGAGGCGGGAGGAGGGACCCAGTACTTC. Translation gives CASSLEAGGGTQYF.

V usage is TRBV27 and J usage is TRBJ1-4, with a tentative D call TRBD1 (6 bases). The ends were cut back, 6 bases at V and 3 bases at J, with 11 bases in the middle. This CDR3 region has 14 residues. Germline CDR1 and CDR2: MNHEY and SMNVEV (reference sequence). CDR3 sequence: CASSGAGANEKLFF. CDR3 sequence (DNA): TGTGCCAGCAGCGGGGCAGGGGCTAATGAAAAACTGTTTTTT.

This clonotype was counted ten times or more. This chain joins TRBV2 and TRBJ1-1; D gene unclear. Trimming shortened V by 8 bases and J by 1 base, and 5 bases separated the two germline ends. Germline-derived CDR1 and CDR2 are SNHLY and FYNNEI. CDR3 size: 11 residues. The chain's CDR3 is CASARNTEAFF. The CDR3 DNA sequence: TGTGCCAGCGCCCGGAACACTGAAGCTTTCTTT.

The chain joins TRBV12-3 or TRBV12-4 to TRBJ1-1; unclear D gene. This CDR3 region has 13 residues. With 5 bases removed from V and 2 bases from J, the gap between germline ends came to 9 bases. CDR3 region: CASSTSDNTEAFF. DNA of the CDR3: TGTGCCAGCAGTACCAGTGATAACACTGAAGCTTTCTTT.

This clonotype was seen many times. The rearrangement links TRBV14 to TRBJ2-1; 8 bases match TRBD2. CDR3 length: 15 residues. The J segment lost 6 bases and the V segment lost 3 bases, leaving 7 bases of the junction unmatched. Germline V gene data show CDR1 as SGHDN and CDR2 as FVKESK. The CDR3 loop is CASSHLREAFNEQFF. The DNA for the CDR3 is TGTGCCAGCAGCCATTTGCGGGAGGCTTTCAATGAGCAGTTCTTC.

J is TRBJ1-1 and V is TRBV7-8; D perhaps matches TRBD1 (6 bases). Deletions cut 1 base from V and 6 bases from J, with 15 bases between. The CDR3 length is 15 residues. The germline gives CDR1 SGHVS, CDR2 FQNEAQ. CDR3 amino acids: CASSLEGGGGSEAFF. CDR3 coding DNA: TGTGCCAGCAGCTTAGAGGGGGGGGGGGGCTCTGAAGCTTTCTTT.

In its sample, this clonotype was seen many times. The chain couples TRBV7-9 to TRBJ2-1; possibly TRBD1 for D (5 bases). Trimming pared 2 bases from V and 1 base from J, leaving 15 bases between. This CDR3 has 17 amino acids. From germline, CDR1 is SEHNR and CDR2 FQNEAQ (reference sequence). CDR3 protein: CASSLRVARESYNEQFF. The CDR3 DNA reads as TGTGCCAGCAGCTTACGGGTGGCCAGGGAATCCTACAATGAGCAGTTCTTC.

Many counts were recorded for this clonotype. Here the CDR3 DNA reads TGTGCCAGCAGACAGGGCTCTGGAAACACCATATATTTT. This encodes CASRQGSGNTIYF. V and J are TRBV7-6 and TRBJ1-3; TRBD1 might be the D (6 bases). The CDR3 has 13 residues. V gave up 6 bases and J gave up 0 bases, with 6 bases separating them. Germline V gene data show CDR1 as SGHVS and CDR2 as FNYEAQ.

On this clonotype: A read error likely explains this, since a far larger clone differs by one base. The V call is TRBV20-1, the J call TRBJ2-1, with TRBD1 identical over 7 bases. In germline, CDR1 is DFQATT, CDR2 SNEGSKA (reference sequence). V lost 3 bases and J lost 10; bases outside the gene matches: 12. There are 14 residues in the CDR3. The CDR3 loop reads CSASGLQGLTEQFF. The CDR3 nucleotides are TGCAGTGCTAGTGGCCTACAGGGGCTGACGGAGCAGTTCTTC.

This clonotype was seen ten or more times. The rearrangement uses TRBV4-1 and TRBJ1-1, with D possibly matching TRBD1 (5 bases). Trimming stripped 0 bases from V and 0 bases from J, with 11 bases between. The length of the CDR3 is 16 residues. The germline V gene has CDR1 MGHRA and CDR2 YSYEKL. The DNA for the CDR3 is TGCGCCAGCAGCCAAGACTTCGGGGGGATGAACACTGAAGCTTTCTTT. The encoded protein is CASSQDFGGMNTEAFF.

This clonotype was recorded at least ten times. This chain joins TRBV7-2 and TRBJ1-2; 7 bases are a match to TRBD1. The length of the CDR3 is 14 residues. The V gene end was trimmed by 5 bases and the J gene end by 4 bases; junction bases not matched to a gene: 7. CDR1 and CDR2 from the germline V gene are SGHTA and FQGNSA. CDR3 protein: CASSRLQGSYGYTF. The CDR3 bases are TGTGCCAGCAGCCGGTTACAGGGGTCCTATGGCTACACCTTC.

The chain is built from TRBV5-1 and TRBJ1-6; D possibly corresponds to TRBD1 (5 bases). The CDR3 runs 17 residues. The V and J ends lost 0 bases and 5 bases respectively, with 15 bases between them. Germline CDR1 and CDR2: SGHRS and YFSETQ. CDR3: CASSLDVQGTNNSPLHF. Here the CDR3 DNA reads TGCGCCAGCAGCTTGGACGTGCAGGGCACCAATAATTCACCCCTCCACTTT. The variable domain in full, completed from reference TRBV5-1 and TRBJ1-6, reads KAGVTQTPRYLIKTRGQQVTLSCSPISGHRSVSWYQQTPGQGLQFLFEYFSETQRNKGNFPGRFSGRQFSNSRSEMNVSTLELGDSALYLCASSLDVQGTNNSPLHFGNGTRLTVT.

This clonotype was seen at least ten times. The J gene is TRBJ2-3, the V gene TRBV29-1; 8 nucleotides match TRBD1. The CDR3 is 13 amino acids. The V and J ends lost 5 bases and 2 bases, in that order; junction bases with no gene match: 3. Germline V lookup: CDR1 SQVTM, CDR2 ANQGSEA. CDR3: CSVRQGATDTQYF. In DNA form, the CDR3 reads TGCAGCGTTCGGCAGGGGGCCACAGATACGCAGTATTTT.

The chain combines TRBV6-5 with TRBJ2-7; a possible D gene is TRBD1 (6 bases). In germline, CDR1 is MNHEY, CDR2 SVGAGI. The CDR3 sequence is 12 residues long. Trimming left V 6 bases short and J 0 bases short, with 6 bases between. CDR3 nucleotides: TGTGCCAGCAGGACAGGCTCCTACGAGCAGTACTTC. The encoded protein is CASRTGSYEQYF.

This clonotype was picked up many times. This chain joins TRBV19 and TRBJ2-1; 7 bases are a match to TRBD2. This CDR3 contains 18 residues. V gave up 4 bases and J gave up 0 bases; unmatched junction bases: 12. Germline CDR1 reads LNHDA; CDR2 reads SQIVND (reference sequence). CDR3 sequence reads: CASSTTQSGGSSYNEQFF. CDR3 DNA sequence: TGTGCCAGTAGTACCACCCAGAGCGGCGGGAGCTCCTACAATGAGCAGTTCTTC.

This clonotype showed up many times. The chain uses TRBV6-1 and TRBJ2-7; TRBD2 matches at 8 bases. CDR1 and CDR2 (germline): MNHNS, SASEGT. This CDR3 has 15 residues. Trimming at V came to 3 bases and at J to 2 bases, leaving 6 bases not matched to a gene. Here the CDR3 DNA reads TGTGCCAGCAGTGAGGGCTCCGGGGGGGCCTACGAGCAGTACTTC. Translated, it gives CASSEGSGGAYEQYF.

This clonotype turned up a few times. The likely explanation is a read error, given a far larger clone one base away. This chain joins TRBV18 and TRBJ2-4; 11 positions match TRBD2. The CDR3 contains 16 residues. Germline V gene lookup returns CDR1 KGHSH and CDR2 LQKENI. V was clipped by 3 bases and J by 13 bases; unmatched bases: 14. The CDR3 sequence is CASSPLTSGATDEQYF. Here the CDR3 DNA reads TGTGCCAGCTCACCCTTGACTAGCGGGGCGACCGATGAGCAGTACTTC.

This clonotype is medium-sized by share. V gene TRBV6-5 combines with J gene TRBJ2-3; 8 positions agree with TRBD2. This CDR3 is 13 amino acids long. The junction had 1 base not matched to a gene; V was cut back by 0 bases and J by 8 bases. Germline V gene sequence: CDR1 MNHEY, CDR2 SVGAGI. CDR3 nucleotide sequence: TGTGCCAGCAGTTACTCGGCGGGAGGTACGCAGTATTTT. It codes for CASSYSAGGTQYF.

This clonotype was counted at least ten times. V gene TRBV4-3 combines with J gene TRBJ2-5; TRBD2 matches 11 bases. V trimming: 2 bases; J trimming: 2 bases; junction bases outside the gene matches: 13. CDR3 length equals 19 residues. CDR1 is LGHNA, CDR2 YSLEER, per germline. CDR3 residues: CASSQIAGGAIPLQETQYF. CDR3 DNA sequence: TGCGCCAGCAGCCAAATAGCGGGAGGGGCAATCCCTTTACAAGAGACCCAGTACTTC.

This clonotype was observed at least ten times. The chain employs TRBV7-2 and TRBJ2-1; 7 positions agree with TRBD2. V shed 8 bases and J 0 bases; nucleotides not matched to a gene: 10. Per the germline V gene, CDR1 is SGHTA and CDR2 is FQGNSA. The CDR3 contains 16 residues. This CDR3 reads CASGVGASGSYNEQFF. In nucleotides, the CDR3 is TGTGCCAGCGGCGTAGGGGCTAGCGGCTCCTACAATGAGCAGTTCTTC.

This clonotype appeared many times. This chain uses TRBV7-2 with TRBJ2-2; 7 bases match TRBD1. In germline, CDR1 is SGHTA, CDR2 FQGNSA. V gave up 4 bases and J gave up 2 bases; unmatched junction bases: 10. The CDR3 runs 17 residues. The CDR3 DNA is TGTGCCAGCAGCTACCGGACAGGCTCCGTAAACACCGGGGAGCTGTTTTTT. Translated, it gives CASSYRTGSVNTGELFF.

This clonotype was picked up many times. The genes are TRBV7-2 and TRBJ2-7; D is possibly TRBD1 (6 bases). The CDR3 consists of 12 residues. Germline values: CDR1 SGHTA, CDR2 FQGNSA. Trimming shortened V by 6 bases and J by 3 bases, and 9 bases separated the two germline ends. This chain's CDR3 is CASRGANYEQYF. DNA for the CDR3: TGTGCCAGCAGGGGGGCCAACTACGAGCAGTACTTC.

In its sample, this clonotype was seen many times. This rearrangement joins TRBV4-3 to TRBJ2-3, with 8 bases aligning to TRBD2. In germline, CDR1 is LGHNA, CDR2 YSLEER. The V segment lost 4 bases and the J segment 4 bases; nucleotides outside the gene matches: 4. There are 14 residues in the CDR3. The CDR3 is CASSPGLASDTQYF. CDR3 coding DNA: TGCGCCAGCAGCCCCGGACTAGCTTCAGATACGCAGTATTTT.

This clonotype was detected ten times or more. CDR3 loop: CSARERSRGRYYGYTF. As DNA, the CDR3 is TGCAGTGCTAGAGAACGGTCGCGGGGCCGGTACTATGGCTACACCTTC. The chain has TRBV20-1 and TRBJ1-2; TRBD1 is a possible D gene (5 bases). Trimming left V 0 bases short and J 3 bases short, with 17 bases between. Germline V gives CDR1 DFQATT, CDR2 SNEGSKA (reference sequence). The CDR3 loop spans 16 amino acids.